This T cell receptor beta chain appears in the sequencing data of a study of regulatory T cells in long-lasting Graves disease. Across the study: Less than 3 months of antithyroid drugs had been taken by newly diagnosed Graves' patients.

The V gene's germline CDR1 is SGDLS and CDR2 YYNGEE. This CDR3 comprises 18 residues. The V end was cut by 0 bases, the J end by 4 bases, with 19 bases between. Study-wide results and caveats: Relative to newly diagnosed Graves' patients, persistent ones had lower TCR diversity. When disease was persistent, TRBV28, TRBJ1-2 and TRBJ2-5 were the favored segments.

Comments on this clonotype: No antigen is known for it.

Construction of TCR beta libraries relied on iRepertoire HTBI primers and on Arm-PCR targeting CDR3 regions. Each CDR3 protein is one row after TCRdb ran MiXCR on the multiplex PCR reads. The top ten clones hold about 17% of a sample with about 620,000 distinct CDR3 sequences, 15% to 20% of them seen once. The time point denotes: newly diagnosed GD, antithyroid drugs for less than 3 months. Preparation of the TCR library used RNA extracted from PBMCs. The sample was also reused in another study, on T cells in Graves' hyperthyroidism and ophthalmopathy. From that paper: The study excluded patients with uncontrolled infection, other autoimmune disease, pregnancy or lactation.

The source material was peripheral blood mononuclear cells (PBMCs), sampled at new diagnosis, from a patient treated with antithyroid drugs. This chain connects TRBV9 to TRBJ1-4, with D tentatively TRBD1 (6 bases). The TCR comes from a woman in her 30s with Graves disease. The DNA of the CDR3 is TGTGCCAGCAGCGTAGACCGGGACATAACCTATGATAATGAAAAACTGTTTTTT. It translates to CASSVDRDITYDNEKLFF.